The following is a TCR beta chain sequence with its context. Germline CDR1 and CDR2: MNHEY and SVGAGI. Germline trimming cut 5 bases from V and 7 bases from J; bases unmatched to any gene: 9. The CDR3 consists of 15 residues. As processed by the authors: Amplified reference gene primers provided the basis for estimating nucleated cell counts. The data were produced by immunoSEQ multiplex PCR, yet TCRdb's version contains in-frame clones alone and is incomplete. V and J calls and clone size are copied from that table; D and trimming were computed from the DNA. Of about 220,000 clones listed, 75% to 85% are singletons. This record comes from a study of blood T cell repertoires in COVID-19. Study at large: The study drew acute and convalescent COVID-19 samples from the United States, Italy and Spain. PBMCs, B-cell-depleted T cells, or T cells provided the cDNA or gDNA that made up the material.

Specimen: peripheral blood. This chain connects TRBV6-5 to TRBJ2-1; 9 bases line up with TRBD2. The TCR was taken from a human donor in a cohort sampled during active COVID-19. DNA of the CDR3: TGTGCCAGCAGTAATGCGGGAGGGCCGATGAATGAGCAGTTCTTC. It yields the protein CASSNAGGPMNEQFF.